The TCR beta chain under discussion was sequenced for a study of T cell responses to AZD1222 COVID-19 vaccine. Whole-study findings and limits: The repertoires were collected only after the peak T cell response.

The germline V gene has CDR1 LGHNA and CDR2 YNFKEQ. V lost 0 bases and J lost 4; bases outside the gene matches: 7. The CDR3 length is 16 residues. A remark on this clone: Its target is unknown.

The protocol was immunoSEQ multiplex PCR, while the TCRdb copy is restricted to in-frame clones and leaves out a portion. The table lists roughly 150,000 clones, 80% to 95% of them singletons, with 1.3% to 1.5% in the top ten. V and J are TRBV4-2 and TRBJ1-1, with TRBD1 identical over 8 bases. The sample consisted of peripheral blood, taken on day 0 of AZD1222 vaccination. This clonotype was obtained from an adult in good health. Here the CDR3 reads CASSQEPGQGGTEAFF. The CDR3 bases are TGTGCCAGCAGCCAAGAGCCTGGACAGGGTGGCACTGAAGCTTTCTTT.